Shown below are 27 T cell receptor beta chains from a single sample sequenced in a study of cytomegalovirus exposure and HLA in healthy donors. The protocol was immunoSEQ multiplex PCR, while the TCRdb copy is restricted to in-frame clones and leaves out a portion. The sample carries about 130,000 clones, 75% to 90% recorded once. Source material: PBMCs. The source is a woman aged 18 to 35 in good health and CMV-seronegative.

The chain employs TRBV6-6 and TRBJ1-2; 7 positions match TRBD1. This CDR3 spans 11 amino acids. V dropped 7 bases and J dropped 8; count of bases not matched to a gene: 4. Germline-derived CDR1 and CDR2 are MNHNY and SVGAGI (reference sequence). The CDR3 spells CASTDRVGYTF. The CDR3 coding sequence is TGTGCCAGCACCGACAGGGTCGGCTACACCTTC.

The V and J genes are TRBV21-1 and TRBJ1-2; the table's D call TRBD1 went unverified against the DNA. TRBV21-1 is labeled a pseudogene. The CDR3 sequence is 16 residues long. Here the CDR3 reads CASSKEKDRGPYGYTF. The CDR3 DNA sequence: TGTGCCAGCAGCAAAGAGAAGGACAGGGGGCCTTATGGCTACACCTTC.

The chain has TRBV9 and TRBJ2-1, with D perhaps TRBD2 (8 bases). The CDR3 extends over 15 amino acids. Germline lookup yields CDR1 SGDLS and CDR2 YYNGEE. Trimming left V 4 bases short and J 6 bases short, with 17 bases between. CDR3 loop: CASSIAGNRGNEQFF. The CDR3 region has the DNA TGTGCCAGCAGCATAGCGGGGAACAGGGGCAATGAGCAGTTCTTC.

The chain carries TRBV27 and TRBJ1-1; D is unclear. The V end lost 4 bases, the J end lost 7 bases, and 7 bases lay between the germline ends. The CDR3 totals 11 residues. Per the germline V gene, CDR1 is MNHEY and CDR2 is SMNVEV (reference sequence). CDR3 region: CASSWGGEAFF. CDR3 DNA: TGTGCCAGCAGTTGGGGAGGTGAAGCTTTCTTT.

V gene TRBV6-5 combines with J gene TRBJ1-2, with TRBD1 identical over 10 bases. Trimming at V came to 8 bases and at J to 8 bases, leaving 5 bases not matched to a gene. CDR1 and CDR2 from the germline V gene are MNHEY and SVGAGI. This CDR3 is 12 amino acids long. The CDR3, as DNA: TGTGCCAGCTACGGGACAGGGGACGGCTACACCTTC. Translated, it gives CASYGTGDGYTF.

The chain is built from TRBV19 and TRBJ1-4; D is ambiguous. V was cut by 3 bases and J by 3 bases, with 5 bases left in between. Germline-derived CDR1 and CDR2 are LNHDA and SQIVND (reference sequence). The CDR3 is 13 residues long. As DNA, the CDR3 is TGTGCCAGTAGTATCCAGGCTAATGAAAAACTGTTTTTT. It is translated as CASSIQANEKLFF.

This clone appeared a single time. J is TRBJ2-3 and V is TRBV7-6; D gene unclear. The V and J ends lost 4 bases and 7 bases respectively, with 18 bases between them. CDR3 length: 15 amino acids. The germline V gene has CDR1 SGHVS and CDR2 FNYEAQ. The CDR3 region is CASSSQQAAWYTQYF. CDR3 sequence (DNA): TGTGCCAGCAGCTCACAACAAGCAGCGTGGTATACGCAGTATTTT.

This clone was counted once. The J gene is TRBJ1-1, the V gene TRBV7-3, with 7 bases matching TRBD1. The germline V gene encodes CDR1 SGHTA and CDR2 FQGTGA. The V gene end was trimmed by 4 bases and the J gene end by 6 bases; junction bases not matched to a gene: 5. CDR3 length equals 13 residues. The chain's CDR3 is CASSSGTESEAFF. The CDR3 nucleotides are TGTGCCAGCAGCTCCGGGACAGAATCTGAAGCTTTCTTT.

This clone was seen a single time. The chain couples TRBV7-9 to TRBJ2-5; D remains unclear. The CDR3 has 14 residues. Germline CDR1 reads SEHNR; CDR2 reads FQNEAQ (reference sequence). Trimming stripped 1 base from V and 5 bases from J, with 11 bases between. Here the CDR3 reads CASSLVVSSETQYF. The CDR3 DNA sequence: TGTGCCAGCAGCTTAGTAGTTAGCAGCGAGACCCAGTACTTC.

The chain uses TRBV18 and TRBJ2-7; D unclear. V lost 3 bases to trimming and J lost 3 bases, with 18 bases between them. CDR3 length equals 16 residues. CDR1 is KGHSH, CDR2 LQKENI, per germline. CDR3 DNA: TGTGCCAGCTCACCGGCTTTCCGGCAGGCCCACTACGAGCAGTACTTC. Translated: CASSPAFRQAHYEQYF. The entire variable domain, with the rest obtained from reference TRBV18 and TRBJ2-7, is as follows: NAGVMQNPRHLVRRRGQEARLRCSPMKGHSHVYWYRQLPEEGLKFMVYLQKENIIDESGMPKERFSAEFPKEGPSILRIQQVVRGDSAAYFCASSPAFRQAHYEQYFGPGTRLTVT.

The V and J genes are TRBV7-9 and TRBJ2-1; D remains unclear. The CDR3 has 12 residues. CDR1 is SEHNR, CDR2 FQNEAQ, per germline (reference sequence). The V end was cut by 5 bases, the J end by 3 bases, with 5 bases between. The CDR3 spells CASSRDYNEQFF. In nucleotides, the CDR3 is TGTGCCAGCAGCCGAGACTACAATGAGCAGTTCTTC.

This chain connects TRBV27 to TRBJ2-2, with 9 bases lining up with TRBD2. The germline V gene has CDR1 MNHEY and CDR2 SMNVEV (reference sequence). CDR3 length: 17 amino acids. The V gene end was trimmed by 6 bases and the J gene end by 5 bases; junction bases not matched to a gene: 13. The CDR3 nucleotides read TGTGCCAGCAGAGCCATTAGCGGGGGATTACTAACCGGGGAGCTGTTTTTT. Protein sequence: CASRAISGGLLTGELFF.

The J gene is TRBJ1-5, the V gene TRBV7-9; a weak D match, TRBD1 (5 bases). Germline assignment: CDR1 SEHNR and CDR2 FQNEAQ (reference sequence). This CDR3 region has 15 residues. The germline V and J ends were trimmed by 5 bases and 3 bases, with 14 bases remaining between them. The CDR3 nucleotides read TGTGCCAGCAGCCCCGGGGGTCCCTACAATCAGCCCCAGCATTTT. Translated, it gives CASSPGGPYNQPQHF.

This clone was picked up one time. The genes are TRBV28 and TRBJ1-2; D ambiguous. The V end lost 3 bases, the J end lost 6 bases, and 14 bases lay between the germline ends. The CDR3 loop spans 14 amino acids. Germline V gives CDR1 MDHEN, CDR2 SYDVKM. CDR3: CASSFESSVHGYTF. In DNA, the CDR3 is TGTGCCAGCAGTTTCGAGAGTTCGGTACATGGCTACACCTTC.

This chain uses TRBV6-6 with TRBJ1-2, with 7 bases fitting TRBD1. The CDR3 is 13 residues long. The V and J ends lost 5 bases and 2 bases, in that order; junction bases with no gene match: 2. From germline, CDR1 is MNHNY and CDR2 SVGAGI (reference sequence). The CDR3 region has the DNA TGTGCCAGCAGTATACAGGGGAACTATGGCTACACCTTC. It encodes CASSIQGNYGYTF.

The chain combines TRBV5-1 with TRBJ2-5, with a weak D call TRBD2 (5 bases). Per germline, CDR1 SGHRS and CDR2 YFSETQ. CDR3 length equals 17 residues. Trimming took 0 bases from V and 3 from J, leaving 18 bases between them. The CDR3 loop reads CASSLGFGSAAEETQYF. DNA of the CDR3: TGCGCCAGCAGCTTGGGTTTTGGGAGCGCCGCGGAAGAGACCCAGTACTTC.

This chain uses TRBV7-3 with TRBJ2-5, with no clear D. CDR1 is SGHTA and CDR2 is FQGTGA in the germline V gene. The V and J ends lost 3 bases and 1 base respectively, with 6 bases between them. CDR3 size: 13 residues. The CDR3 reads CASSFGSQETQYF. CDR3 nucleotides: TGTGCCAGCAGCTTCGGTAGCCAAGAGACCCAGTACTTC.

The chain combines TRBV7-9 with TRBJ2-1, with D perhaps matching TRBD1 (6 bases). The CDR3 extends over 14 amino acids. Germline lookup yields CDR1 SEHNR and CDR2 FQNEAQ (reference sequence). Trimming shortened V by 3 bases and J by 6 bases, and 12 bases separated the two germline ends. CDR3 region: CASSLSGTTNEQFF. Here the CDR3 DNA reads TGTGCCAGCAGCTTGTCCGGGACAACCAATGAGCAGTTCTTC.

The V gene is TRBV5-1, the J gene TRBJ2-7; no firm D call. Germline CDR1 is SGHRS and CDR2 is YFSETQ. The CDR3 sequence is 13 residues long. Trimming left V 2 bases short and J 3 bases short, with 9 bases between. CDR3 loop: CASSFSEFYEQYF. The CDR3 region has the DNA TGCGCCAGCAGCTTTTCAGAATTCTACGAGCAGTACTTC.

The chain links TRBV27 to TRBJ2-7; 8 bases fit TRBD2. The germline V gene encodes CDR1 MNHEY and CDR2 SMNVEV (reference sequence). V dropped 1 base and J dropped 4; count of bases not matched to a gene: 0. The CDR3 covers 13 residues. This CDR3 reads CASSLLAGYEQYF. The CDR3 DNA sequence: TGTGCCAGCAGTTTATTAGCGGGGTACGAGCAGTACTTC.

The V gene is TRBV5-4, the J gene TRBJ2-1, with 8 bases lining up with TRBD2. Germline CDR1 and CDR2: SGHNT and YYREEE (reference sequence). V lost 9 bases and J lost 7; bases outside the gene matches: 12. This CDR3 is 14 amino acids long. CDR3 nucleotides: TGTGCCACTCCGAGCGGGGGCCCGGGGAATGAGCAGTTCTTC. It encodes CATPSGGPGNEQFF.

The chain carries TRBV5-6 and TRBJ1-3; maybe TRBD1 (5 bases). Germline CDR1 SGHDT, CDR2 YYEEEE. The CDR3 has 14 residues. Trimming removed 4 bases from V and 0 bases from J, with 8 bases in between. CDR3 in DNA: TGTGCCAGCAGCCCAGGGAACTCTGGAAACACCATATATTTT. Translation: CASSPGNSGNTIYF.

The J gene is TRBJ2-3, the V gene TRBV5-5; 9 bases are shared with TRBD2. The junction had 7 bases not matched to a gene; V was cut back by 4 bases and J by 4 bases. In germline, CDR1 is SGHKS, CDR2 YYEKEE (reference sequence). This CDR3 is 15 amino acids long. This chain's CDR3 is CASSLSGGVPDTQYF. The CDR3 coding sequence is TGTGCCAGCAGCCTTAGCGGGGGAGTCCCAGATACGCAGTATTTT.

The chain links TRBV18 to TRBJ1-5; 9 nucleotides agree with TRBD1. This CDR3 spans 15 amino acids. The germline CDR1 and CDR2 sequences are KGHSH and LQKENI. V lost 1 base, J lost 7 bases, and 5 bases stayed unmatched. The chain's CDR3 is CASSPQGQGSQPQHF. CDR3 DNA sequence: TGTGCCAGCTCACCACAGGGACAGGGTAGCCAGCCCCAGCATTTT.

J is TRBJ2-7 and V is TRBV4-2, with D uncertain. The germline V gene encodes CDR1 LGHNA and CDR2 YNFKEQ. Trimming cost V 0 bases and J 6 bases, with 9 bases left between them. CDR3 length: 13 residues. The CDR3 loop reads CASSQDNFGEQYF. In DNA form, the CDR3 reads TGTGCCAGCAGCCAAGATAATTTCGGCGAGCAGTACTTC.

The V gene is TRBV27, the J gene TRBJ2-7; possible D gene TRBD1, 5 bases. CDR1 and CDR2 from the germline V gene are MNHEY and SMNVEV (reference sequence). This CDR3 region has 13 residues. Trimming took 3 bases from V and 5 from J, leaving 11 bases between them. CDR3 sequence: CASSFGATNEQYF. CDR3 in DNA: TGTGCCAGCAGTTTTGGGGCTACCAACGAGCAGTACTTC.

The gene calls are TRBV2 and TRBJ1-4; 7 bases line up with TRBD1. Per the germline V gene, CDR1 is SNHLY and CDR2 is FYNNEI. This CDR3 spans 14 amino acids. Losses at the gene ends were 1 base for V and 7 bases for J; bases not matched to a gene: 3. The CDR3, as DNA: TGTGCCAGCAGTGAAGGACAGGGTGCTGAAAAACTGTTTTTT. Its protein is CASSEGQGAEKLFF.